Below, 12 T cell receptor beta chains from the same sample are listed, as sequenced in a study of blood T cell repertoires in COVID-19 (TCRdb year 2020). The method was the immunoSEQ multiplex PCR assay. Imported from immuneACCESS, the table was reduced by TCRdb to in-frame sequences with V and J called. These copies leave out some clones; in studies compared against another copy, an unresolved V gene accounts for under half, and the cause of the remainder is not known. This sample holds some 170,000 clones; roughly 93% were observed only once. The ten biggest clones cover less than 2% of the sample. Specimen: peripheral blood. All receptors derive from a woman aged 55-69 years with COVID-19, enrolled during active disease.

The chain recombines TRBV13 with TRBJ2-1; 8 nucleotides match TRBD1. Germline lookup yields CDR1 PRHDT and CDR2 FYEKMQ (reference sequence). With V trimmed by 5 bases and J by 14 bases, 14 bases remained unmatched. This CDR3 is 14 amino acids long. CDR3 coding DNA: TGTGCCAGCAGCCCTTGGACAGGGAGCCGTCGTAAGTTCTTC. Its translation: CASSPWTGSRRKFF.

V and J are TRBV20-1 and TRBJ2-5; no reliable D call. Trimming removed 3 bases at V and 2 bases at J, with 4 bases between. Germline-derived CDR1 and CDR2 are DFQATT and SNEGSKA (reference sequence). The length of the CDR3 is 11 residues. The CDR3 here is CSASGQETQYF. The CDR3, as DNA: TGCAGTGCTAGCGGGCAAGAGACCCAGTACTTC.

The rearrangement joins TRBV10-3 to TRBJ1-3, with D possibly being TRBD1 (6 bases). Per the germline V gene, CDR1 is ENHRY and CDR2 is SYGVKD. The CDR3 covers 17 residues. V was pared by 2 bases and J by 0 bases, with 14 bases between. The CDR3: CAISERAGDLSGNTIYF. The DNA of the CDR3 is TGTGCCATCAGTGAGAGGGCAGGGGATCTCTCTGGAAACACCATATATTTT.

To note about this clone: A read error may produce the germline difference seen at one junction end. Other nucleotide sequences in the sample specify the same CDR3. The V and J genes are TRBV29-1 and TRBJ2-4; D might be TRBD1 (5 bases). Looked up from germline, CDR1 is SQVTM and CDR2 is ANQGSEA. The CDR3 totals 12 residues. The CDR3 DNA reads TGCAGCGTTGAGCAGGGTAGCCACATCCAGTACTTC. It yields the protein CSVEQGSHIQYF.

This rearrangement joins TRBV19 to TRBJ2-5, with TRBD1 matching over 9 bases. The J segment lost 4 bases and the V segment lost 3 bases, leaving 9 bases of the junction unmatched. This CDR3 has 16 amino acids. Germline assignment: CDR1 LNHDA and CDR2 SQIVND (reference sequence). The CDR3 DNA follows: TGTGCCAGTAGTATTGGAGGACAGGGGTTTTCAGAGACCCAGTACTTC. This sequence encodes CASSIGGQGFSETQYF.

This chain uses TRBV19 with TRBJ1-1; TRBD1 matches 8 bases. Germline V gene lookup returns CDR1 LNHDA and CDR2 SQIVND (reference sequence). The trim removed 2 bases at V and 0 bases at J, leaving 2 bases unmatched. CDR3 length: 15 amino acids. The CDR3 region is CASSIRTGMNTEAFF. The CDR3 DNA follows: TGTGCCAGTAGTATACGGACAGGGATGAACACTGAAGCTTTCTTT.

This clone came up once. The chain combines TRBV3-1 (or the pseudogene TRBV3-2) with TRBJ2-1, with TRBD2 matching over 10 bases. The CDR3 is 16 residues long. Germline assignment: CDR1 LGHDT and CDR2 YNNKEL (reference sequence). After removal of 3 bases from V and 10 bases from J, the junction contained 12 bases not matched to a gene. The CDR3 DNA reads as TGTGCCAGCAGCCACCCCTGGGAGCGGGGGGGCCACGAGCAGTTCTTC. The encoded protein is CASSHPWERGGHEQFF.

The CDR3 spells CASSPHRTGDYGYTF. CDR3 in DNA: TGTGCCAGCAGTCCCCACCGGACAGGGGACTATGGCTACACCTTC. V and J are TRBV6-2 or TRBV6-3 and TRBJ1-2; 9 bases align to TRBD1. This CDR3 is built from 15 residues. V lost 5 bases to trimming and J lost 3 bases; unmatched junction nucleotides: 7. Germline-derived CDR1 and CDR2 are MNHEY and SVGEGT.

The rearrangement uses TRBV6-1 and TRBJ1-5, with 8 bases matching TRBD1. From germline, CDR1 is MNHNS and CDR2 SASEGT. CDR3 size: 16 residues. Losses at the gene ends were 4 bases for V and 6 bases for J; bases not matched to a gene: 11. The CDR3: CASSGAGQEVGQPQHF. Written as DNA, the CDR3 is TGTGCCAGCAGTGGCGCGGGACAGGAAGTGGGTCAGCCCCAGCATTTT.

The chain employs TRBV6-5 and TRBJ2-7; no reliable D call. V shed 5 bases and J shed 2 bases, with 16 bases lying between them. The CDR3 extends over 15 amino acids. From germline, CDR1 is MNHEY and CDR2 SVGAGI. The CDR3 coding sequence is TGTGCCAGCAGTAGAGCTTCGACACGTACCTACGAGCAGTACTTC. Translating gives CASSRASTRTYEQYF.

This chain links TRBV2 with TRBJ1-2, with a tentative D call TRBD1 (6 bases). V was pared by 4 bases and J by 0 bases, with 9 bases between. Germline loops: CDR1 SNHLY, CDR2 FYNNEI. The CDR3 consists of 14 residues. This CDR3 is CASSGTASNYGYTF. The CDR3, as DNA: TGTGCCAGCAGTGGGACAGCATCTAACTATGGCTACACCTTC. The full variable domain, its missing parts supplied by reference TRBV2 and TRBJ1-2, is EPEVTQTPSHQVTQMGQEVILRCVPISNHLYFYWYRQILGQKVEFLVSFYNNEISEKSEIFDDQFSVERPDGSNFTLKIRSTKLEDSAMYFCASSGTASNYGYTFGSGTRLTVV.

This clone is a singleton in its sample. The rearrangement links TRBV7-9 to TRBJ1-6; the D is unclear. V was cut by 1 base and J by 6 bases, with 7 bases left in between. The CDR3 totals 14 residues. The germline V gene encodes CDR1 SEHNR and CDR2 FQNEAQ (reference sequence). The CDR3 nucleotides read TGTGCCAGCAGCTTAGGTACAGCTAATTCACCCCTCCACTTT. Its translation: CASSLGTANSPLHF.